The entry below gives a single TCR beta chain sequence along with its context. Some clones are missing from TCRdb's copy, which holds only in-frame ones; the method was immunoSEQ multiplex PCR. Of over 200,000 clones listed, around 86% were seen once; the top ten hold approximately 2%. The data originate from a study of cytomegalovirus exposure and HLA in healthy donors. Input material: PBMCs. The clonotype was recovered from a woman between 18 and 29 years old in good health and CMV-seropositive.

The CDR3 loop reads CASSSLGASNQPQHF. The CDR3 nucleotides read TGTGCCAGCAGTTCTCTGGGGGCTTCCAATCAGCCCCAGCATTTT. The chain has TRBV28 and TRBJ1-5, with TRBD1 as a possible D gene (6 bases). The V end lost 4 bases, the J end lost 3 bases, and 13 bases lay between the germline ends. The CDR3 sequence is 15 residues long. Germline-derived CDR1 and CDR2 are MDHEN and SYDVKM.